The TCR beta chain described here comes from a study of blood T cell repertoires in COVID-19. Using immunoSEQ multiplex PCR, the repertoire was profiled, and TCRdb retains in-frame clones only, with some absent. The table records about 200,000 clones, 70% to 90% of them present only once. V was pared by 4 bases and J by 4 bases, with 13 bases between. Germline CDR1 and CDR2: LNHDA and SQIVND (reference sequence). The CDR3 loop spans 14 amino acids. The TCR comes from a woman in her seventies with acute or convalescent COVID-19. The chain is built from TRBV19 and TRBJ1-1; a weak D match, TRBD1 (5 bases). Sequenced input: peripheral blood. The CDR3 DNA reads TGTGCCAGTAGTAGTCCCACAGGTCGCACTGAAGCTTTCTTT. Protein product: CASSSPTGRTEAFF.